Here is one T cell receptor beta chain with its context. These data are taken from a study of shared clonotypes between healthy human individuals. Germline V lookup: CDR1 MDHEN, CDR2 SYDVKM. V was pared by 1 base and J by 5 bases, with 12 bases between. The CDR3 runs 15 residues. Measured with immunoSEQ multiplex PCR; TCRdb has only the in-frame clones, and not every one. Of 1.5 million to 2.5 million clones in the sample, roughly 94% were seen once. The naive CD8 fraction comprised CD45RO-negative cells positively selected for CCR7 and excluded terminally differentiated effector memory CD45RA+ cells.

The source is a young man in good health. Source material: naive CD8+ T cells sorted from blood. The chain has TRBV28 and TRBJ2-1, with D tentatively TRBD1 or TRBD2 (5 bases each). The CDR3 DNA reads TGTGCCAGCAGTTTATTGGGGACGGAAAACAATGAGCAGTTCTTC. Translating gives CASSLLGTENNEQFF.